The 21 T cell receptor beta chains given below trace back to one sample, sequenced in a study of blood T cell repertoires in COVID-19. Clones were read by immunoSEQ multiplex PCR, and TCRdb kept only the in-frame ones, dropping some. The repertoire holds about 81,000 clones, with around nine tenths as singletons. The specimen was peripheral blood. The receptors were gathered from a woman at least 80 years old with acute or convalescent COVID-19.

This chain connects TRBV27 to TRBJ2-7, with 10 bases aligning to TRBD1. The CDR3 has 15 amino acids. The V gene end was trimmed by 5 bases and the J gene end by 5 bases; junction bases not matched to a gene: 9. The germline V gene has CDR1 MNHEY and CDR2 SMNVEV (reference sequence). CDR3 in amino acids: CASSTKRQGANEQYF. Written as DNA, the CDR3 is TGTGCCAGCAGTACCAAACGACAGGGGGCAAACGAGCAGTACTTC.

In its sample, this clone was seen a few times. The chain carries TRBV19 and TRBJ1-5; the match to TRBD1 covers 7 bases. The V and J ends lost 8 bases and 7 bases, in that order; junction bases with no gene match: 14. This CDR3 spans 15 amino acids. Germline lookup yields CDR1 LNHDA and CDR2 SQIVND (reference sequence). Written as DNA, the CDR3 is TGTGCCAGTTCTAGCAGACAGGGAGATTTACAGCCCCAGCATTTT. It codes for CASSSRQGDLQPQHF.

V gene TRBV11-3 combines with J gene TRBJ1-5; 9 bases map to TRBD1. Germline V CDR1 and CDR2: SGHNT, YENEEA. CDR3 length equals 13 residues. With V trimmed by 4 bases and J by 7 bases, 2 bases remained unmatched. The CDR3 bases are TGTGCCAGCAGCTCCACAGGGGGCCAGCCCCAGCATTTT. It is translated as CASSSTGGQPQHF.

The chain couples TRBV27 to TRBJ1-1; D is unresolved. The CDR3 has 13 residues. Deletions cut 0 bases from V and 6 bases from J, with 8 bases between. CDR1 is MNHEY and CDR2 is SMNVEV in the germline V gene (reference sequence). CDR3 region: CASSLSRGSEAFF. Here the CDR3 DNA reads TGTGCCAGCAGTTTATCGAGAGGGTCTGAAGCTTTCTTT.

This clone was observed a handful of times. The chain recombines TRBV9 with TRBJ2-7; perhaps TRBD1 as D (6 bases). The V gene lost 0 bases and the J gene lost 3 bases, with 16 bases spanning the gap. The CDR3 consists of 16 residues. Germline CDR1 and CDR2: SGDLS and YYNGEE. The CDR3 region is CASSVEIERGNYEQYF. The DNA of the CDR3 is TGTGCCAGCAGCGTAGAAATAGAAAGGGGGAACTACGAGCAGTACTTC.

The chain has TRBV10-1 and TRBJ2-3; D ambiguous. Per germline, CDR1 WNHNN and CDR2 SYGVQD (reference sequence). The CDR3 has 15 residues. V lost 3 bases and J lost 4, with 14 bases in between. CDR3 DNA: TGCGCCAGCAGTGACCCGGGTCCTTCCCCAGATACGCAGTATTTT. This sequence encodes CASSDPGPSPDTQYF.

This clone was counted once. CDR3 nucleotides: TGTGCCAGCTTCAGGGGAGATAGTGAAGCTTTCTTT. Translation: CASFRGDSEAFF. V usage is TRBV6-5 and J usage is TRBJ1-1; possible D gene TRBD1, 6 bases. The CDR3 length is 12 residues. V was trimmed by 8 bases and J by 7 bases, leaving 14 bases between them. The germline CDR1 and CDR2 sequences are MNHEY and SVGAGI.

This rearrangement joins TRBV7-2 to TRBJ2-2; 10 bases are shared with TRBD2. J lost 8 bases, V lost 5 bases, and 20 bases had no gene match. In germline, CDR1 is SGHTA, CDR2 FQGNSA. The CDR3 contains 19 residues. In nucleotides, the CDR3 is TGTGCCAGCAGCCCTCAAGGGCCTAGCGGGGGCAGATCACAAGGGGAGCTGTTTTTT. Translated: CASSPQGPSGGRSQGELFF.

The chain employs TRBV3-1 (or the pseudogene TRBV3-2) and TRBJ1-4, with D possibly TRBD1 on 6 matching bases. CDR1 and CDR2 from the germline V gene are LGHDT and YNNKEL (reference sequence). V was shortened by 1 base and J by 3 bases, with 9 bases between the two germline ends. This CDR3 spans 15 amino acids. The CDR3 reads CASSQVGGANEKLFF. The CDR3 nucleotides read TGTGCCAGCAGCCAAGTAGGGGGGGCTAATGAAAAACTGTTTTTT.

The chain links TRBV10-2 to TRBJ2-5, with D maybe TRBD2 (6 bases). Trimming cost V 3 bases and J 7 bases, with 12 bases left between them. There are 13 residues in the CDR3. Germline values: CDR1 WSHSY, CDR2 SAAADI. The chain's CDR3 is CASSERRGGTQYF. CDR3 sequence (DNA): TGCGCCAGCAGTGAAAGGAGGGGTGGGACCCAGTACTTC.

The J gene is TRBJ2-2, the V gene TRBV9; 13 bases agree with TRBD2. Germline V gene data show CDR1 as SGDLS and CDR2 as YYNGEE. This CDR3 is built from 18 residues. The J segment lost 2 bases and the V segment lost 0 bases, leaving 4 bases of the junction unmatched. CDR3 region: CASSVARTSGGNTGELFF. As DNA, the CDR3 is TGTGCCAGCAGCGTAGCTAGGACTAGCGGGGGAAACACCGGGGAGCTGTTTTTT.

There are a few counts of this clone. The V and J genes are TRBV12-5 and TRBJ1-1; D is perhaps TRBD1 (5 bases). CDR1 is LGHNT and CDR2 is FRNRAP in the germline V gene. The CDR3 has 14 residues. V lost 2 bases, J lost 8 bases, and 15 bases lay in between. CDR3 sequence (DNA): TGTGCTAGTGGTTTGTGGCCCCAGGGAACCGAAGCTTTCTTT. Amino acid sequence: CASGLWPQGTEAFF. Looking up the rest from reference TRBV12-5 and TRBJ1-1 gives the full variable domain: DARVTQTPRHKVTEMGQEVTMRCQPILGHNTVFWYRQTMMQGLELLAYFRNRAPLDDSGMPKDRFSAEMPDATLATLKIQPSEPRDSAVYFCASGLWPQGTEAFFGQGTRLTVV.

CDR3 protein: CASSRDRNTIYF. The DNA for the CDR3 is TGTGCCAGCAGCCGGGACAGAAACACCATATATTTT. This chain uses TRBV11-2 with TRBJ1-3; D may be TRBD1 (6 bases). Trimming removed 5 bases at V and 5 bases at J, with 7 bases between. The CDR3 runs to 12 residues. From germline, CDR1 is SGHAT and CDR2 FQNNGV.

In its sample, this clone was seen a few times. V and J are TRBV6-2 or TRBV6-3 and TRBJ1-3; TRBD1 might be the D (5 bases). Germline CDR1 and CDR2: MNHEY and SVGEGT. The length of the CDR3 is 16 residues. The V end was cut by 5 bases, the J end by 0 bases, with 14 bases between. The DNA for the CDR3 is TGTGCCAGCAGTGACCTTGACAGCAGCTCTGGAAACACCATATATTTT. This encodes CASSDLDSSSGNTIYF.

The chain recombines TRBV18 with TRBJ2-7; D not certain. The ends were cut back, 3 bases at V and 5 bases at J, with 17 bases in the middle. Germline V gives CDR1 KGHSH, CDR2 LQKENI. The CDR3 has 15 residues. The CDR3 sequence is CASSPPSLQKNEQYF. DNA of the CDR3: TGTGCCAGCTCACCTCCCTCCCTCCAGAAGAACGAGCAGTACTTC.

The rearrangement uses TRBV2 and TRBJ1-1, with no clear D. The germline V gene encodes CDR1 SNHLY and CDR2 FYNNEI. The CDR3 loop spans 12 amino acids. With 5 bases removed from V and 7 bases from J, the gap between germline ends came to 11 bases. The chain's CDR3 is CASSSPGSEAFF. Written as DNA, the CDR3 is TGTGCCAGCAGTTCGCCCGGGAGTGAAGCTTTCTTT. The variable domain in full, with the rest retrieved from reference TRBV2 and TRBJ1-1, is EPEVTQTPSHQVTQMGQEVILRCVPISNHLYFYWYRQILGQKVEFLVSFYNNEISEKSEIFDDQFSVERPDGSNFTLKIRSTKLEDSAMYFCASSSPGSEAFFGQGTRLTVV.

This clone was seen only a few times. This chain joins TRBV13 and TRBJ2-3; D gene ambiguous. The CDR3 spans 15 residues. Germline loops: CDR1 PRHDT, CDR2 FYEKMQ (reference sequence). Trimming removed 3 bases at V and 4 bases at J, with 14 bases between. CDR3 sequence: CASSFGGSGADTQYF. For the CDR3, the DNA is TGTGCCAGCAGCTTTGGTGGCTCAGGCGCAGATACGCAGTATTTT.

This clone was detected once. The genes are TRBV7-2 and TRBJ2-5, with 9 bases fitting TRBD2. The CDR3 length is 15 residues. The germline V gene encodes CDR1 SGHTA and CDR2 FQGNSA. V lost 5 bases, J lost 4 bases, and 8 bases stayed unmatched. The chain's CDR3 is CASSTRGGEGETQYF. CDR3 sequence (DNA): TGTGCCAGCAGCACGCGGGGGGGGGAAGGAGAGACCCAGTACTTC. The full variable domain, its missing parts supplied by reference TRBV7-2 and TRBJ2-5, is GAGVSQSPSNKVTEKGKDVELRCDPISGHTALYWYRQSLGQGLEFLIYFQGNSAPDKSGLPSDRFSAERTGGSVSTLTIQRTQQEDSAVYLCASSTRGGEGETQYFGPGTRLLVL.

The chain has TRBV4-3 and TRBJ1-1; 8 bases line up with TRBD1. Germline CDR1 and CDR2: LGHNA and YSLEER. With 4 bases clipped from V and 3 bases from J, the junction kept 4 bases outside the gene matches. This CDR3 is built from 14 residues. Here the CDR3 reads CASSPSGGHTEAFF. The CDR3 DNA reads TGCGCCAGCAGCCCTTCAGGGGGCCACACTGAAGCTTTCTTT.

The chain recombines TRBV27 with TRBJ1-2; no reliable D call. The CDR3 loop spans 13 amino acids. Germline lookup yields CDR1 MNHEY and CDR2 SMNVEV (reference sequence). Trimming shortened V by 3 bases and J by 2 bases, and 7 bases separated the two germline ends. The CDR3 region is CASSLAVNYGYTF. DNA of the CDR3: TGTGCCAGCAGTTTGGCGGTGAACTATGGCTACACCTTC.

On this clone: A read error is likely, as this CDR3 ends without the conserved phenylalanine or tryptophan. It is unclear where the CDR3 begins or ends on the DNA, so no DNA is shown, and the CDR3 is as TCRdb lists it. The chain has TRBV5-1 and TRBJ1-1. Looked up from germline, CDR1 is SGHRS and CDR2 is YFSETQ. The CDR3 adds up to 13 amino acids, both ends counted. CDR3 sequence: CASSLDGGTPTTY.